Each of the 21 T cell receptor beta chains below was sequenced from the same sample in a study of CD8+ T cells in alopecia areata. Extraction of RNA preceded its reverse transcription into cDNA, which served as the sequencing template. Some clones are missing from TCRdb's copy, which holds only in-frame ones; the method was immunoSEQ multiplex PCR. The table has more than 110,000 clones, around three fifths seen once. Sequences were derived from CD4+ T cells sorted from blood, sampled at week 0. The receptors shown here come from a human donor with alopecia areata.

The chain combines TRBV9 with TRBJ2-2; 10 nucleotides align to TRBD1. The CDR3 has 14 amino acids. Germline V gives CDR1 SGDLS, CDR2 YYNGEE. J was trimmed by 3 bases and V by 5 bases; bases with no gene match: 1. The CDR3 sequence: CASSGTGDTGELFF. The CDR3 region has the DNA TGTGCCAGCAGTGGGACAGGGGACACCGGGGAGCTGTTTTTT.

The chain links TRBV30 to TRBJ1-1; D gene uncertain. CDR1 is GTSNPN and CDR2 is SVGIG in the germline V gene (reference sequence). Trimming removed 3 bases from V and 5 bases from J, with 13 bases in between. CDR3 length: 13 amino acids. Here the CDR3 DNA reads TGTGCCTGGAGCTCCCCGGGAGGGACTGAAGCTTTCTTT. Protein: CAWSSPGGTEAFF.

This clone has just a few counts. V gene TRBV2 combines with J gene TRBJ2-5; D possibly uses TRBD1 or TRBD2 (5 bases each). The V gene lost 8 bases and the J gene lost 6 bases, with 13 bases spanning the gap. This CDR3 has 12 amino acids. Germline-derived CDR1 and CDR2 are SNHLY and FYNNEI. The CDR3 region is CASEQDGKTQYF. The CDR3 region has the DNA TGTGCCAGCGAACAGGACGGGAAGACCCAGTACTTC.

This CDR3 reads CASKKALAGEGDTQYF. The DNA for the CDR3 is TGCGCCAGCAAGAAGGCTCTGGCGGGGGAAGGGGATACGCAGTATTTT. The chain employs TRBV5-1 and TRBJ2-3; 7 nucleotides align to TRBD2. Germline CDR1 and CDR2: SGHRS and YFSETQ. V dropped 6 bases and J dropped 6; count of bases not matched to a gene: 16. The CDR3 extends over 16 amino acids.

This clone was seen more than once but under ten times. CDR3 coding DNA: TGCGCCAGCAGCCAAGATGGGCGCATCTATAATTCACCCCTCCACTTT. It yields the protein CASSQDGRIYNSPLHF. V gene TRBV4-3 combines with J gene TRBJ1-6; no clear D gene. Germline assignment: CDR1 LGHNA and CDR2 YSLEER. V was trimmed by 0 bases and J by 3 bases, leaving 9 bases between them. The CDR3 covers 16 residues.

The sample holds many counts of this clone. The V gene is TRBV7-2, the J gene TRBJ2-1; D may be TRBD1 (5 bases). The CDR3 is made up of 12 amino acids. In germline, CDR1 is SGHTA, CDR2 FQGNSA. V shed 5 bases and J shed 6 bases, with 8 bases lying between them. The CDR3 spells CASSRRGNEQFF. CDR3 coding DNA: TGTGCCAGCAGCCGAAGGGGCAATGAGCAGTTCTTC.

This chain uses TRBV25-1 with TRBJ2-4; 7 bases line up with TRBD1. Losses at the gene ends were 3 bases for V and 3 bases for J; bases not matched to a gene: 8. This CDR3 is 16 amino acids long. CDR1 and CDR2 (germline): MGHDK, SYGVNS. The CDR3 DNA follows: TGTGCCAGCAGTGACTCGGAGGCAGGGGGCAAAAACATTCAGTACTTC. Its protein is CASSDSEAGGKNIQYF.

The V and J genes are TRBV4-2 and TRBJ2-7; the D gene is possibly TRBD2 (6 bases). The CDR3 loop spans 16 amino acids. Germline CDR1 LGHNA, CDR2 YNFKEQ. Trimming cost V 3 bases and J 4 bases, with 19 bases left between them. The CDR3 loop is CASSHGTSYPLYEQYF. CDR3 nucleotide sequence: TGTGCCAGCAGCCACGGGACTTCCTACCCACTTTACGAGCAGTACTTC.

The chain uses TRBV4-3 and TRBJ2-2; 9 bases match TRBD1. The CDR3 is made up of 16 amino acids. V lost 7 bases, J lost 3 bases, and 9 bases stayed unmatched. Germline V gene lookup returns CDR1 LGHNA and CDR2 YSLEER. DNA of the CDR3: TGCGCCAGCAACCAGGGGTGGACAGGGGACACCGGGGAGCTGTTTTTT. It is translated as CASNQGWTGDTGELFF.

The rearrangement links TRBV11-3 to TRBJ2-7, with no clear D. The V end was cut by 1 base, the J end by 6 bases, with 10 bases between. The CDR3 consists of 13 residues. The germline V gene encodes CDR1 SGHNT and CDR2 YENEEA. The CDR3 DNA is TGTGCCAGCAGCTTAGGGCTCTCCGGCGAGCAGTACTTC. Amino acid sequence: CASSLGLSGEQYF.

The chain uses TRBV2 and TRBJ2-5, with 8 bases fitting TRBD2. CDR3 length: 13 amino acids. J gave up 4 bases and V 6 bases, and 4 bases lay outside the gene matches. Per the germline V gene, CDR1 is SNHLY and CDR2 is FYNNEI. CDR3 DNA sequence: TGTGCCAGCAGAACTAGCGGAGGAGAGACCCAGTACTTC. This sequence encodes CASRTSGGETQYF.

This clone was detected only a few times. The chain combines TRBV25-1 with TRBJ2-1; D possibly uses TRBD1 or TRBD2 (5 bases each). V was pared by 4 bases and J by 6 bases, with 13 bases between. CDR1 MGHDK and CDR2 SYGVNS come from the germline V gene. This CDR3 contains 14 residues. The DNA of the CDR3 is TGTGCCAGCAGTGGGATGGGACGGGGCAATGAGCAGTTCTTC. Its translation: CASSGMGRGNEQFF.

V usage is TRBV7-2 and J usage is TRBJ1-1, with TRBD1 identical over 7 bases. J lost 1 base, V lost 0 bases, and 2 bases had no gene match. The CDR3 runs to 15 residues. CDR1 is SGHTA and CDR2 is FQGNSA in the germline V gene. The CDR3 loop is CASSLAGGWNTEAFF. CDR3 DNA sequence: TGTGCCAGCAGCTTAGCAGGGGGCTGGAACACTGAAGCTTTCTTT.

The chain recombines TRBV4-1 with TRBJ2-1, with 13 bases fitting TRBD2. The CDR3 is made up of 15 amino acids. Germline assignment: CDR1 MGHRA and CDR2 YSYEKL. V lost 3 bases to trimming and J lost 7 bases; unmatched junction nucleotides: 3. The CDR3 DNA follows: TGCGCCAGCAGCCACCCGGGACTAGCGGGGAATGAGCAGTTCTTC. It encodes CASSHPGLAGNEQFF.

This clone occurred a few times. The V gene is TRBV2, the J gene TRBJ1-1, with no clear D. CDR1 SNHLY and CDR2 FYNNEI come from the germline V gene. The CDR3 is made up of 14 amino acids. V was pared by 4 bases and J by 0 bases, with 9 bases between. CDR3 amino acids: CASSGPLMNTEAFF. In DNA, the CDR3 is TGTGCCAGCAGTGGCCCTTTAATGAACACTGAAGCTTTCTTT.

This chain joins TRBV6-5 and TRBJ1-2; D unresolved. Germline CDR1 reads MNHEY; CDR2 reads SVGAGI. V lost 0 bases, J lost 0 bases, and 8 bases lay in between. The CDR3 loop spans 15 amino acids. The CDR3: CASSYSLLANYGYTF. Here the CDR3 DNA reads TGTGCCAGCAGTTACTCGCTCCTAGCTAACTATGGCTACACCTTC.

The chain employs TRBV7-9 and TRBJ2-7; D is possibly TRBD1 (6 bases). Germline values: CDR1 SEHNR, CDR2 FQNEAQ (reference sequence). This CDR3 is 14 amino acids long. V gave up 2 bases and J gave up 4 bases, with 12 bases separating them. The CDR3 DNA reads TGTGCCAGCAGCTTAATACAGGGAGAGTACGAGCAGTACTTC. Its protein product is CASSLIQGEYEQYF. The whole variable domain, filled in from reference TRBV7-9 and TRBJ2-7, reads DTGVSQNPRHKITKRGQNVTFRCDPISEHNRLYWYRQTLGQGPEFLTYFQNEAQLEKSRLLSDRFSAERPKGSFSTLEIQRTEQGDSAMYLCASSLIQGEYEQYFGPGTRLTVT.

This chain connects TRBV7-2 to TRBJ2-6; tentatively, D is TRBD1 (8 bases). Trimming removed 4 bases at V and 15 bases at J, with 16 bases between. The V gene's germline CDR1 is SGHTA and CDR2 FQGNSA. This CDR3 region has 13 residues. In DNA form, the CDR3 reads TGTGCCAGCAGCTCGACAGGGGAGGGGGGCCTGACTTTC. It is translated as CASSSTGEGGLTF.

The chain links TRBV9 to TRBJ1-6; no clear D gene. CDR1 is SGDLS and CDR2 is YYNGEE in the germline V gene. Trimming stripped 0 bases from V and 9 bases from J, with 10 bases between. The CDR3 covers 14 residues. In DNA, the CDR3 is TGTGCCAGCAGCGTAGTCGGGCTGGGTTCACCCCTCCACTTT. Translated: CASSVVGLGSPLHF. Full variable domain (remainder filled in from reference TRBV9 and TRBJ1-6): DSGVTQTPKHLITATGQRVTLRCSPRSGDLSVYWYQQSLDQGLQFLIQYYNGEERAKGNILERFSAQQFPDLHSELNLSSLELGDSALYFCASSVVGLGSPLHFGNGTRLTVT.

V and J are TRBV29-1 and TRBJ2-3; 10 bases are shared with TRBD2. Losses at the gene ends were 4 bases for V and 3 bases for J; bases not matched to a gene: 7. This CDR3 is built from 15 residues. Germline lookup yields CDR1 SQVTM and CDR2 ANQGSEA. CDR3 in DNA: TGCAGCGTTGGTCGTAGCGGGGGGCCTACAGATACGCAGTATTTT. Translating gives CSVGRSGGPTDTQYF.

Turning to this clone: At the DNA level, this CDR3 is encoded by other sequences in the same sample as well. The V call is TRBV29-1, the J call TRBJ1-3, with unresolved D. Germline V gene lookup returns CDR1 SQVTM and CDR2 ANQGSEA. The CDR3 has 13 residues. The V end was cut by 4 bases, the J end by 0 bases, with 7 bases between. The CDR3 nucleotides are TGCAGCGTTGGCGTCAGCTCTGGAAACACCATATATTTT. It yields the protein CSVGVSSGNTIYF. The whole variable domain, remainder taken from reference TRBV29-1 and TRBJ1-3, is SAVISQKPSRDICQRGTSLTIQCQVDSQVTMMFWYRQQPGQSLTLIATANQGSEATYESGFVIDKFPISRPNLTFSTLTVSNMSPEDSSIYLCSVGVSSGNTIYFGEGSWLTVV.